A selection of T cell receptor beta chains follows, all from one sample in a study of long-term antiretroviral therapy in people with HIV. The table came from immunoSEQ multiplex PCR; TCRdb's copy has only in-frame clones and leaves some out. The sample includes over 30,000 clones, about 76% of them seen just once. The specimen was unsorted PBMCs, collected 1.9 years after starting antiretroviral therapy. These receptors all stem from a man younger than 35 with HIV. Both conserved end residues are part of each CDR3. D genes are given only for firm matches.

j_call	cdr3_length	d_call	v_call	cdr3_nt	cdr3_aa
TRBJ2-5	13	.	TRBV7-9	TGTGCCAGCAGCTCATCCCGGGAGGAGACCCAGTACTTC	CASSSSREETQYF
TRBJ2-5	13	TRBD1	TRBV5-1	TGCGCCAGCAGCTTCGGACAGGCGGAGACCCAGTACTTC	CASSFGQAETQYF
TRBJ2-5	13	.	TRBV2	TGTGCCAGCAGTGGGGAAGGGCCAGAGACCCAGTACTTC	CASSGEGPETQYF
TRBJ2-1	15	.	TRBV5-1	TGCGCCAGCAGCTTGAGGGGACACACGTACAATGAGCAGTTCTTC	CASSLRGHTYNEQFF
TRBJ2-7	13	.	TRBV7-9	TGTGCCAGCAGCTTAGACATTGAAAGCGAGCAGTACTTC	CASSLDIESEQYF
TRBJ2-1	13	.	TRBV7-9	TGTGCCAGCAGCTCATTAGCTACCAATGAGCAGTTCTTC	CASSSLATNEQFF
TRBJ1-2	12	.	TRBV9	TGTGCCAGCAGCGCCAACAGAAATGGCTACACCTTC	CASSANRNGYTF
TRBJ2-1	14	.	TRBV11-2	TGTGCCAGCAGCTTAGGAGGGGTATACAATGAGCAGTTCTTC	CASSLGGVYNEQFF
TRBJ2-3	16	TRBD1	TRBV9	TGTGCCAGCAGCCCACAGGGGGCAAGGATTACAGATACGCAGTATTTT	CASSPQGARITDTQYF
TRBJ2-7	14	.	TRBV6-1	TGTGCCAGCAGTGCTCCCCTAACCCCCTACGAGCAGTACTTC	CASSAPLTPYEQYF